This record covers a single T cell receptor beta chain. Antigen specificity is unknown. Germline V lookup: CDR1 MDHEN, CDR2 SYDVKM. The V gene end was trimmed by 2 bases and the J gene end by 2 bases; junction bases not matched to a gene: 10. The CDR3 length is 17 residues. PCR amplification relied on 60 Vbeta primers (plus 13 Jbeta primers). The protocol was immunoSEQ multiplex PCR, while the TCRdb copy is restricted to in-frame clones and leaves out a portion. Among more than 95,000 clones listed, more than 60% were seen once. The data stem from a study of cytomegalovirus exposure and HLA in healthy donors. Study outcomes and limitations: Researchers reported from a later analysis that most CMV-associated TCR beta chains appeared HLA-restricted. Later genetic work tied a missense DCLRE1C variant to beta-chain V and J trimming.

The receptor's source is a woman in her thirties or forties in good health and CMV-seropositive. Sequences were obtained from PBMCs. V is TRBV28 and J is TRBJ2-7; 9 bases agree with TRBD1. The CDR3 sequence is CASSLLMRDRVTYEQYF. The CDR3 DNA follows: TGTGCCAGCAGTTTACTAATGCGGGACAGGGTGACCTACGAGCAGTACTTC.